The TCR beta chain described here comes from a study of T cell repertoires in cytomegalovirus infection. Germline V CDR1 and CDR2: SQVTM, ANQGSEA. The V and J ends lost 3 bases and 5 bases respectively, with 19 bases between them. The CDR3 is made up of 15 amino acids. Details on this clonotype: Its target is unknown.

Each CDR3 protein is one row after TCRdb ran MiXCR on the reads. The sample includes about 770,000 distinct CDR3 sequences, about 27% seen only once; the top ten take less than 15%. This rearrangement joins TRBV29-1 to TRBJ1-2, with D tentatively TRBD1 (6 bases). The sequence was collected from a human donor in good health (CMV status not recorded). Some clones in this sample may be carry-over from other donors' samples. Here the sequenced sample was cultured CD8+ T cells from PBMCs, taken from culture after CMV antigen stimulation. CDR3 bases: TGCAGCGTTGAGGGTCGGGAATCGCAGGGGTATGGCTACACCTTC. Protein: CSVEGRESQGYGYTF. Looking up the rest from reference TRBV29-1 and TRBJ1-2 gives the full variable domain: SAVISQKPSRDICQRGTSLTIQCQVDSQVTMMFWYRQQPGQSLTLIATANQGSEATYESGFVIDKFPISRPNLTFSTLTVSNMSPEDSSIYLCSVEGRESQGYGYTFGSGTRLTVV.